This T cell receptor beta chain appears in the sequencing data of a study of cytomegalovirus exposure and HLA in healthy donors. Study conclusions and caveats: The authors assumed roughly uniform sequencing depth across donors for presence/absence analyses. Rates of TCR association differed by HLA locus in a later analysis, with DRB1 highest and HLA-C lowest. Overall, approximately 150 TCR beta chains were annotated as cytomegalovirus-associated. Later work showed greater clonal expansion in HLA-associated TCR beta chains than in equally common others.

The CDR3 runs to 16 residues. The V gene end was trimmed by 0 bases and the J gene end by 2 bases; junction bases not matched to a gene: 2. Germline CDR1 reads SGHTA; CDR2 reads FQGTGA. Primers included in the PCR were 60 Vbeta and 13 Jbeta primers. Sequenced by immunoSEQ multiplex PCR; TCRdb stores in-frame clones only, minus some. The sample holds about 140,000 clones; about 80% are singletons and the top ten take 4.5%. About this clone itself: Its specificity is unknown.

This TCR derives from a man between 35 and 55 years old in good health and CMV-seronegative. Sequenced sample: PBMCs. The chain uses TRBV7-3 and TRBJ1-3; 9 bases are a match to TRBD1. CDR3 amino acids: CASSLTGDRAGNTIYF. The CDR3 nucleotides read TGTGCCAGCAGCTTAACAGGGGACAGGGCTGGAAACACCATATATTTT.